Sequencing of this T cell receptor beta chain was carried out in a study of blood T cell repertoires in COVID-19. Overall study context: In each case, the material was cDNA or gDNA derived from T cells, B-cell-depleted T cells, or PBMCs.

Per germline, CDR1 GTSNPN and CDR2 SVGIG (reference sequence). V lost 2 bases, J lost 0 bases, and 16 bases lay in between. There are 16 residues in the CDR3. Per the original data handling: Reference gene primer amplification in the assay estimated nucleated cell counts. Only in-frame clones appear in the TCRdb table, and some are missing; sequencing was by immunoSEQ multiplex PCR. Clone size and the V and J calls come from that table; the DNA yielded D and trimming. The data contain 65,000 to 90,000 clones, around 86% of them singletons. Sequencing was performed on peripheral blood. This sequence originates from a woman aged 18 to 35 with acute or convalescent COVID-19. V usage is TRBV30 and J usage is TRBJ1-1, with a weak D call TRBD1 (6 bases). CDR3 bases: TGTGCCTGGAGTTTACGGACAGTAAGGATGAACACTGAAGCTTTCTTT. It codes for CAWSLRTVRMNTEAFF.